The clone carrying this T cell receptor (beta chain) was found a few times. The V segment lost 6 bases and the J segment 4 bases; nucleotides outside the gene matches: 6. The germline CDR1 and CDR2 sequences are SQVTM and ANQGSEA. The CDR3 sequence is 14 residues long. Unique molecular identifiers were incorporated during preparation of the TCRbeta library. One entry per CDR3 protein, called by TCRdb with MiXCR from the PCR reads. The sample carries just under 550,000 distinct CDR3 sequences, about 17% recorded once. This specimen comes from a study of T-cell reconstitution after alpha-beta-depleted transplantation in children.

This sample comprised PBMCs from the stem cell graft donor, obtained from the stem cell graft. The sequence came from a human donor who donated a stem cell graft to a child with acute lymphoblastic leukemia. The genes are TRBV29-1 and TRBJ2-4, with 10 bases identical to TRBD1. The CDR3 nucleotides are TGCAGCGTGAGGGACAGGGGCTTAAAAAACATTCAGTACTTC. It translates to CSVRDRGLKNIQYF.